This is a list of T cell receptor beta chains from one sample in a study of post-analysis software for immune sequencing data. One entry per CDR3 protein, called by TCRdb with MiXCR from the PCR reads. Counted here are 750,000 to 900,000 distinct CDR3 sequences, just over 45% occurring once; the ten biggest clones make up over 4.5%. Sequenced input: blood. These receptors were obtained from a girl aged 10 to 17 with multiple sclerosis. The CDR3 runs from the conserved cysteine through the conserved F or W. The D gene is left open where the match is weak. Expanded clones are given a class, and other clones once, few, many or no size at all.

- | - | TRBJ2-1 | TRBV5-6 | TGTGCCAGCAGCTTGTACACTAGCCCCTCCTCTAACAATGAGCAGTTCTTC | CASSLYTSPSSNNEQFF
- | - | TRBJ2-2 | TRBV5-1 | TGCGCCAGCAGATCTGGACAGAACACCGGGGAGCTGTTTTTT | CASRSGQNTGELFF
TRBD1 | few | TRBJ2-1 | TRBV18 | TGTGCCAGCTCACCAATGGGACAGGGGCGATACAATGAGCAGTTCTTC | CASSPMGQGRYNEQFF
- | - | TRBJ2-1 | TRBV7-9 | TGTGCCAGCAGCTTAGCGTCGGGCGGGGGCACGGATGAGCAGTTCTTC | CASSLASGGGTDEQFF
TRBD1 | once | TRBJ2-1 | TRBV20-1 | TGCAGTGCTCCCAGGGGGCTTTTCTACAATGAGCAGTTCTTC | CSAPRGLFYNEQFF
- | - | TRBJ2-1 | TRBV4-3 | TGCGCCAGCAGCCAAGGTGTCGGGACTGGCCAGAATGAGCAGTTCTTC | CASSQGVGTGQNEQFF
- | few | TRBJ2-5 | TRBV10-3 | TGTGCCATCAGTGAGATCGTCGGGAGAGGCGGGCAAGAGACCCAGTACTTC | CAISEIVGRGGQETQYF
- | few | TRBJ2-7 | TRBV6-5 | TGTGCCAGCAGACTAGACAGAGCTTCCTACGAGCAGTACTTC | CASRLDRASYEQYF
TRBD1 | few | TRBJ2-5 | TRBV29-1 | TGCAGCGTCGGACAGGGTCTCGGAGAGACCCAGTACTTC | CSVGQGLGETQYF
- | few | TRBJ2-7 | TRBV7-2 | TGTGCCAGCAGCTTAGGTCGCCTATTTGACGAGCAGTACTTC | CASSLGRLFDEQYF
- | few | TRBJ2-4 | TRBV20-1 | TGCAGTGCTAGCTCGGGGGAGCAGTACTTC | CSASSGEQYF